Sequencing of this T cell receptor beta chain was carried out in a study of T-cell reconstitution after alpha-beta-depleted transplantation in children. Germline CDR1 and CDR2: SGHDT and YYEEEE. Trimming took 0 bases from V and 2 from J, leaving 15 bases between them. This CDR3 has 17 residues. This clonotype has ten or more counts. The library targeted TCRbeta and was prepared with unique molecular identifiers. TCRdb reprocessed the PCR reads via MiXCR and lists one record per CDR3 protein. In the table there are about 460,000 distinct CDR3 sequences, around 13% of which are singletons. The sequencing here drew on PBMCs from the stem cell graft donor, taken from the stem cell graft. The chain is built from TRBV5-6 and TRBJ2-1, with TRBD1 as a possible D gene (5 bases). The sequence derives from a human donor who donated a stem cell graft to a child with combined immunodeficiency. The CDR3 spells CASSLVEWKGPYNEQFF. CDR3 DNA sequence: TGTGCCAGCAGCTTGGTCGAGTGGAAGGGGCCCTACAATGAGCAGTTCTTC.